One sample yielded the 8 T cell receptor beta chains listed below, sequenced in a study of cytomegalovirus exposure and HLA in healthy donors (dated by TCRdb to 2017 to 2019). Library preparation used the immunoSEQ multiplex PCR assay. For the multiplex PCR, a mixture combining 60 forward primers for TCR Vbeta segments and 13 reverse primers for TCR Jbeta segments was used. Here the immuneACCESS table is served through TCRdb, limited to in-frame sequences with V and J called. Missing clones are a known gap in these copies; in checked studies unresolved V genes cover under half, and the rest lacks a known reason. In this sample the table shows roughly 60,000 clones, roughly 80% of which occur a single time. 2.5% to 3.5% of the sample comes from the top ten. The sequencing input was PBMCs. The receptors come from a woman aged 40-49 years in good health and CMV-seropositive.

This chain connects TRBV29-1 to TRBJ1-2, with D maybe TRBD1 (5 bases). There are 14 residues in the CDR3. V was cut by 0 bases and J by 7 bases, with 15 bases left in between. CDR1 is SQVTM and CDR2 is ANQGSEA in the germline V gene. CDR3 sequence: CSVEDPAGKGGYTF. CDR3 nucleotide sequence: TGCAGCGTTGAAGATCCGGCAGGGAAGGGTGGCTACACCTTC.

V gene TRBV18 combines with J gene TRBJ2-5; a weak D match, TRBD2 (5 bases). The J call is uncertain, as TRBJ2-7 better fits the DNA end. The germline gives CDR1 KGHSH, CDR2 LQKENI. The CDR3 has 17 amino acids. CDR3: CASSPLSYTRESYEQYF. In nucleotides, the CDR3 is TGTGCCAGCTCACCACTTTCGTACACCCGGGAATCCTACGAGCAGTACTTC.

The genes are TRBV7-9 and TRBJ2-1, with D hard to call. Trimming stripped 1 base from V and 10 bases from J, with 11 bases between. The CDR3 extends over 13 amino acids. Germline lookup yields CDR1 SEHNR and CDR2 FQNEAQ (reference sequence). CDR3 in amino acids: CASSLELWPEQFF. CDR3 nucleotides: TGTGCCAGCAGCTTAGAATTATGGCCGGAGCAGTTCTTC.

V gene TRBV15 combines with J gene TRBJ1-2, with a weak D call TRBD1 (5 bases). CDR3 length: 17 residues. CDR1 is LNHNV, CDR2 YYDKDF, per germline (reference sequence). The V and J ends lost 4 bases and 2 bases respectively, with 20 bases between them. CDR3 sequence (DNA): TGTGCCACCAGCAAGGCCCTAAGAGAAGGGGAAAACTATGGCTACACCTTC. It encodes CATSKALREGENYGYTF. The variable domain in full, completed from reference TRBV15 and TRBJ1-2, reads DAMVIQNPRYQVTQFGKPVTLSCSQTLNHNVMYWYQQKSSQAPKLLFHYYDKDFNNEADTPDNFQSRRPNTSFCFLDIRSPGLGDTAMYLCATSKALREGENYGYTFGSGTRLTVV.

The genes are TRBV4-1 and TRBJ2-4; 12 bases fit TRBD1. Germline CDR1 and CDR2: MGHRA and YSYEKL. V shed 1 base and J 4 bases; nucleotides not matched to a gene: 11. This CDR3 has 19 residues. CDR3 in DNA: TGCGCCAGCAGCCAAGTAGGGACAGGGGGCGTCGGTGGAAAAAACATTCAGTACTTC. This gives the protein CASSQVGTGGVGGKNIQYF.

The CDR3 bases are TGCGCCAGCAGCCAGACATACACAGGGAACATTCAGTACTTC. Translation: CASSQTYTGNIQYF. This rearrangement joins TRBV4-3 to TRBJ2-4; perhaps TRBD1 as D (6 bases). Germline lookup yields CDR1 LGHNA and CDR2 YSLEER. The CDR3 loop spans 14 amino acids. Trimming took 3 bases from V and 7 from J, leaving 13 bases between them.

This chain links TRBV10-3 with TRBJ1-3; D is perhaps TRBD1 (6 bases). Germline CDR1 is ENHRY and CDR2 is SYGVKD. The CDR3 is 13 residues long. The germline V and J ends were trimmed by 10 bases and 2 bases, with 12 bases remaining between them. In DNA form, the CDR3 reads TGTGCCACGACAAAGGGGGCTGGAAACACCATATATTTT. Protein: CATTKGAGNTIYF.

There are a few counts of this clone. The J gene is TRBJ1-2, the V gene TRBV10-3; 7 nucleotides line up with TRBD1. Trimming cost V 4 bases and J 4 bases; bases outside gene matches: 6. This CDR3 comprises 14 residues. The germline CDR1 and CDR2 sequences are ENHRY and SYGVKD. The CDR3 nucleotides are TGTGCCATCAGTGTTACCGGGACAGCCTATGGCTACACCTTC. Its translation: CAISVTGTAYGYTF.